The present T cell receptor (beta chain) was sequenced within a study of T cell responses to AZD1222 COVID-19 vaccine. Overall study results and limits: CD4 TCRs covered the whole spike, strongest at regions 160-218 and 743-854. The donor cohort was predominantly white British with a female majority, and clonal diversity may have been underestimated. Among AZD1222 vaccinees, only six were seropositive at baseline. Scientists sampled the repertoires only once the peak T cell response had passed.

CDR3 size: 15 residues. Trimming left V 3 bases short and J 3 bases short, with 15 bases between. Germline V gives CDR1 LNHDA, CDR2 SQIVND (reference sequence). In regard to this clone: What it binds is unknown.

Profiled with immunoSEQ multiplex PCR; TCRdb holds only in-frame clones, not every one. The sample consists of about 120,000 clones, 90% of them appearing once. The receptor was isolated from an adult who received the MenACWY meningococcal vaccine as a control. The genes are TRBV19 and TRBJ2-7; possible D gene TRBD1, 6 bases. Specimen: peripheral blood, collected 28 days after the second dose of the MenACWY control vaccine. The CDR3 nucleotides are TGTGCCAGTAGTATTAGCTCGACGACAGGCTACGAGCAGTACTTC. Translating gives CASSISSTTGYEQYF.